The 23 T cell receptor beta chains given below trace back to one sample, sequenced in a study of blood T cell repertoires in COVID-19. Produced via immunoSEQ multiplex PCR; TCRdb's table is partial and in-frame only. This table holds about 100,000 clones, 88% found once. The sequenced sample consisted of peripheral blood. These receptors were obtained from a human donor in a cohort sampled during active COVID-19.

The chain links TRBV2 to TRBJ2-7; tentatively, D is TRBD2 (6 bases). The CDR3 is 15 residues long. V lost 4 bases to trimming and J lost 2 bases, with 15 bases between them. Germline CDR1 reads SNHLY; CDR2 reads FYNNEI. The DNA for the CDR3 is TGTGCCAGCAGTGCGCGGCTAGCGCCAACCTACGAGCAGTACTTC. As protein: CASSARLAPTYEQYF.

This clone was counted once. V and J are TRBV5-1 and TRBJ2-3, with D tentatively TRBD2 (5 bases). The CDR3 spans 15 residues. V was clipped by 3 bases and J by 0 bases, with 11 bases between them. In germline, CDR1 is SGHRS, CDR2 YFSETQ. The CDR3 sequence: CASSSGTSSTDTQYF. CDR3 bases: TGCGCCAGCAGCTCGGGAACCTCTAGCACAGATACGCAGTATTTT.

The chain carries TRBV28 and TRBJ1-2; D gene unclear. V lost 6 bases and J 6 bases, leaving 11 bases between the germline ends. Per germline, CDR1 MDHEN and CDR2 SYDVKM. The CDR3 spans 12 residues. In DNA, the CDR3 is TGTGCCAGCAGACCCAGGACTGATGGCTACACCTTC. Translated, it gives CASRPRTDGYTF.

The J gene is TRBJ2-3, the V gene TRBV19; the match to TRBD2 covers 9 bases. This CDR3 is 18 amino acids long. Germline CDR1 and CDR2: LNHDA and SQIVND (reference sequence). With 3 bases clipped from V and 0 bases from J, the junction kept 10 bases outside the gene matches. CDR3 residues: CASSMRLAGQLSTDTQYF. The CDR3 region has the DNA TGTGCCAGTAGTATGAGGCTAGCGGGACAACTTAGCACAGATACGCAGTATTTT.

The rearrangement links TRBV24-1 to TRBJ2-7, with 10 bases matching TRBD1. V lost 7 bases, J lost 5 bases, and 10 bases stayed unmatched. The CDR3 consists of 15 residues. Looked up from germline, CDR1 is KGHDR and CDR2 is SFDVKD. CDR3 coding DNA: TGTGCCACCAGCCCGGGACAGGGGACGCGGGACGAGCAGTACTTC. Amino acids: CATSPGQGTRDEQYF.

The chain joins TRBV3-1 (or the pseudogene TRBV3-2) to TRBJ2-7, with D tentatively TRBD2 (6 bases). V was clipped by 4 bases and J by 5 bases, with 15 bases between them. Per the germline V gene, CDR1 is LGHDT and CDR2 is YNNKEL (reference sequence). The CDR3 totals 14 residues. The CDR3 nucleotides are TGTGCCAGCAGCCCGAAAGGGCGGGAAAACGAGCAGTACTTC. The encoded protein is CASSPKGRENEQYF.

This rearrangement joins TRBV6-4 to TRBJ1-5, with TRBD1 as a possible D gene (6 bases). The ends were cut back, 0 bases at V and 2 bases at J, with 8 bases in the middle. The V gene's germline CDR1 is MRHNA and CDR2 SNTAGT. The CDR3 contains 15 residues. This CDR3 is CASSDSPGGNQPQHF. CDR3 nucleotide sequence: TGTGCCAGCAGTGACTCACCAGGGGGCAATCAGCCCCAGCATTTT.

The chain couples TRBV5-1 to TRBJ2-5; 9 bases line up with TRBD2. The length of the CDR3 is 17 residues. V lost 0 bases to trimming and J lost 5 bases; unmatched junction nucleotides: 11. Germline-derived CDR1 and CDR2 are SGHRS and YFSETQ. As DNA, the CDR3 is TGCGCCAGCAGCTTGGTGACTAGCGGCTCCAGGGGTGAGACCCAGTACTTC. Translated, it gives CASSLVTSGSRGETQYF.

The chain has TRBV29-1 and TRBJ2-5, with D perhaps matching TRBD1 (6 bases). In germline, CDR1 is SQVTM, CDR2 ANQGSEA. The CDR3 runs 12 residues. Between the trimmed V and J ends, which lost 5 bases and 3 bases, there was a span of 10 bases. The CDR3 DNA reads TGCAGCGTTCGAAGGACAGAAGAGACCCAGTACTTC. Protein product: CSVRRTEETQYF.

The chain combines TRBV9 with TRBJ1-1, with D possibly being TRBD1 (6 bases). Between the trimmed V and J ends, which lost 3 bases and 6 bases, there was a span of 9 bases. Per germline, CDR1 SGDLS and CDR2 YYNGEE. CDR3 length: 12 residues. In DNA, the CDR3 is TGTGCCAGCAGCGGACAGGTTGCTGAAGCTTTCTTT. It codes for CASSGQVAEAFF.

The V and J genes are TRBV12-3 or TRBV12-4 and TRBJ1-1; perhaps TRBD1 as D (6 bases). Trimming pared 5 bases from V and 0 bases from J, leaving 7 bases between. This CDR3 comprises 13 residues. The DNA of the CDR3 is TGTGCCAGCAGTAGGACAGTGAACACTGAAGCTTTCTTT. Translation: CASSRTVNTEAFF.

This chain joins TRBV5-6 and TRBJ1-2; 7 bases fit TRBD1. This CDR3 has 15 residues. Germline lookup yields CDR1 SGHDT and CDR2 YYEEEE. The junction had 3 bases not matched to a gene; V was cut back by 0 bases and J by 1 base. DNA of the CDR3: TGTGCCAGCAGCTTGGCGCCAGGGGGTAACTATGGCTACACCTTC. It is translated as CASSLAPGGNYGYTF.

The chain uses TRBV19 and TRBJ2-1; D is perhaps TRBD2 (6 bases). The germline V gene has CDR1 LNHDA and CDR2 SQIVND (reference sequence). V was shortened by 5 bases and J by 4 bases, with 15 bases between the two germline ends. The CDR3 runs 15 residues. CDR3 protein: CASSGGSGNYNEQFF. DNA of the CDR3: TGTGCCAGTAGTGGGGGTAGCGGTAATTACAATGAGCAGTTCTTC.

The V gene is TRBV28, the J gene TRBJ2-7, with D tentatively TRBD1 (8 bases). The CDR3 spans 14 residues. CDR1 is MDHEN and CDR2 is SYDVKM in the germline V gene. Between the trimmed V and J ends, which lost 10 bases and 3 bases, there was a span of 19 bases. This CDR3 is CATQGGTGLYEQYF. The CDR3 nucleotides are TGTGCCACGCAGGGAGGGACAGGCCTCTACGAGCAGTACTTC.

The V call is TRBV6-4, the J call TRBJ1-1; 8 positions match TRBD1. The CDR3 is made up of 16 amino acids. Germline V gene lookup returns CDR1 MRHNA and CDR2 SNTAGT. J gave up 1 base and V 3 bases, and 7 bases lay outside the gene matches. The CDR3 DNA follows: TGTGCCAGCAGTGAACAATCCGGACAGGGGAACACTGAAGCTTTCTTT. This translates into CASSEQSGQGNTEAFF.

The chain links TRBV7-9 to TRBJ2-6, with D possibly TRBD1 on 5 matching bases. The CDR3 sequence is 15 residues long. V was trimmed by 5 bases and J by 3 bases, leaving 11 bases between them. Per germline, CDR1 SEHNR and CDR2 FQNEAQ (reference sequence). The CDR3 reads CASSPRGGGANVLTF. The CDR3 DNA reads TGTGCCAGCAGCCCAAGGGGTGGTGGGGCCAACGTCCTGACTTTC.

This clone has just one count. V and J are TRBV7-3 and TRBJ2-2; 7 bases are a match to TRBD2. Germline CDR1 and CDR2: SGHTA and FQGTGA. The CDR3 consists of 14 residues. The junction had 4 bases not matched to a gene; V was cut back by 5 bases and J by 4 bases. CDR3 nucleotide sequence: TGTGCCAGCAGCCCGGGCGGGAGCACCGGGGAGCTGTTTTTT. Its translation is CASSPGGSTGELFF.

CDR3 in amino acids: CASGLAGASYNEQFF. CDR3 sequence (DNA): TGTGCTAGTGGTTTGGCAGGGGCTTCCTACAATGAGCAGTTCTTC. The J gene is TRBJ2-1, the V gene TRBV12-5; TRBD1 might be the D (6 bases). CDR1 is LGHNT and CDR2 is FRNRAP in the germline V gene. The CDR3 is 15 residues long. Between the trimmed V and J ends, which lost 1 base and 1 base, there was a span of 8 bases.

CDR3 in amino acids: CASTGFAGLFKNTGELFF. The CDR3 DNA is TGTGCCAGTACAGGTTTTGCGGGCCTTTTTAAGAACACCGGGGAGCTGTTTTTT. The J gene is TRBJ2-2, the V gene TRBV19; weak D call: TRBD2 (5 bases). Looked up from germline, CDR1 is LNHDA and CDR2 is SQIVND (reference sequence). The CDR3 extends over 18 amino acids. Trimming left V 7 bases short and J 1 base short, with 22 bases between.

The chain is built from TRBV6-1 and TRBJ2-5; D gene unclear. Germline CDR1 reads MNHNS; CDR2 reads SASEGT. V was cut by 2 bases and J by 7 bases, with 5 bases left in between. The CDR3 runs to 11 residues. The CDR3 nucleotides read TGTGCCAGCAGTGAATCGGTGACCCAGTACTTC. It encodes CASSESVTQYF.

The J gene is TRBJ1-1, the V gene TRBV12-3 or TRBV12-4; perhaps TRBD1 as D (5 bases). The length of the CDR3 is 13 residues. V lost 5 bases, J lost 1 base, and 8 bases lay in between. CDR3 sequence (DNA): TGTGCCAGCAGTGATGGACAGAACACTGAAGCTTTCTTT. Amino acids: CASSDGQNTEAFF.

The chain has TRBV28 and TRBJ2-3, with D perhaps TRBD2 (6 bases). Looked up from germline, CDR1 is MDHEN and CDR2 is SYDVKM. The CDR3 runs to 18 residues. Trimming shortened V by 5 bases and J by 6 bases, and 27 bases separated the two germline ends. The CDR3 loop reads CASSPFAGPRVIQDTQYF. CDR3 nucleotides: TGTGCCAGCAGTCCCTTTGCGGGACCGAGAGTAATACAGGATACGCAGTATTTT.

CDR3 in DNA: TGTGCCAGCAGCAAAGCGCTAACCGGACAGTTGCAAGAGACCCAGTACTTC. Encoded protein: CASSKALTGQLQETQYF. V gene TRBV21-1 combines with J gene TRBJ2-5; TRBD1, as called in the table, went unchecked against the DNA. TRBV21-1 is annotated as a pseudogene. The CDR3 is made up of 17 amino acids.